Each of the 5 T cell receptor beta chains below was sequenced from the same sample in a study of blood T cell repertoires in COVID-19. The repertoire was sequenced with immunoSEQ multiplex PCR; TCRdb's copy has only in-frame clones and lacks some. Of around 80,000 clones listed, roughly four fifths are singletons. The sample was peripheral blood. Receptor source: a man aged 80 or over with acute or convalescent COVID-19.

This clone was picked up one time. The gene calls are TRBV19 and TRBJ2-7; 10 bases match TRBD1. The CDR3 totals 13 residues. Germline V gene lookup returns CDR1 LNHDA and CDR2 SQIVND (reference sequence). V was clipped by 6 bases and J by 5 bases; unmatched bases: 4. CDR3 bases: TGTGCCAGTAGCCGACAGGGGGCGAACGAGCAGTACTTC. Translating it yields CASSRQGANEQYF.

This clone has just one count. The V gene is TRBV19, the J gene TRBJ1-5; 9 positions match TRBD1. The junction had 10 bases not matched to a gene; V was cut back by 3 bases and J by 4 bases. The CDR3 is 17 amino acids. Per the germline V gene, CDR1 is LNHDA and CDR2 is SQIVND (reference sequence). Written as DNA, the CDR3 is TGTGCCAGTAGTATCTCCGTTGGGACAGGGCGGAATCAGCCCCAGCATTTT. It codes for CASSISVGTGRNQPQHF.

The chain employs TRBV12-5 and TRBJ1-6; D unresolved. Germline V gives CDR1 LGHNT, CDR2 FRNRAP. There are 18 residues in the CDR3. Trimming cost V 2 bases and J 4 bases, with 18 bases left between them. The CDR3 region is CASGLTSFIPRYNSPLHF. The CDR3, as DNA: TGTGCTAGTGGTTTGACTTCCTTCATCCCGCGGTATAATTCACCCCTCCACTTT. Looking up the rest from reference TRBV12-5 and TRBJ1-6 gives the full variable domain: DARVTQTPRHKVTEMGQEVTMRCQPILGHNTVFWYRQTMMQGLELLAYFRNRAPLDDSGMPKDRFSAEMPDATLATLKIQPSEPRDSAVYFCASGLTSFIPRYNSPLHFGNGTRLTVT.

At least ten counts were recorded for this clone. The J gene is TRBJ2-6, the V gene TRBV27; 8 bases map to TRBD1. This CDR3 region has 18 residues. The V gene end was trimmed by 5 bases and the J gene end by 2 bases; junction bases not matched to a gene: 11. Germline V gene lookup returns CDR1 MNHEY and CDR2 SMNVEV (reference sequence). CDR3 in amino acids: CASSTLRGQVAGANVLTF. Written as DNA, the CDR3 is TGTGCCAGCAGTACTCTCAGGGGGCAAGTAGCTGGGGCCAACGTCCTGACTTTC. The entire variable domain, with the rest obtained from reference TRBV27 and TRBJ2-6, is as follows: EAQVTQNPRYLITVTGKKLTVTCSQNMNHEYMSWYRQDPGLGLRQIYYSMNVEVTDKGDVPEGYKVSRKEKRNFPLILESPSPNQTSLYFCASSTLRGQVAGANVLTFGAGSRLTVL.

This clone was counted a few times. The rearrangement uses TRBV19 and TRBJ1-2, with D possibly TRBD1 on 6 matching bases. V lost 6 bases and J lost 5, with 13 bases in between. This CDR3 contains 13 residues. Germline V gene lookup returns CDR1 LNHDA and CDR2 SQIVND (reference sequence). For the CDR3, the DNA is TGTGCCAGTAGGCCACAGGGATCGTATGGCTACACCTTC. Residues: CASRPQGSYGYTF. Supplemented by reference TRBV19 and TRBJ1-2, the full variable domain reads DGGITQSPKYLFRKEGQNVTLSCEQNLNHDAMYWYRQDPGQGLRLIYYSQIVNDFQKGDIAEGYSVSREKKESFPLTVTSAQKNPTAFYLCASRPQGSYGYTFGSGTRLTVV.